Presented here are 26 T cell receptor beta chains from one specimen sequenced in a study of a mutant IDH1 vaccine in newly diagnosed glioma. These receptors have no known antigen. Sequencing used immunoSEQ multiplex PCR; TCRdb keeps in-frame clones, though not all of them. The sample lists 31,000 or so clones, roughly 78% occurring once. Time point reported: week 35, safety follow-up. Vaccination used 300 ug of mutant IDH1 20-mer peptide per dose, with topical imiquimod. The sequenced sample was PBMCs, obtained from a glioma patient whose treatment included an IDH1 peptide vaccine. The receptors originated from a woman in her thirties or forties with glioma.

The chain combines TRBV5-4 with TRBJ2-1; unclear D gene. Germline V gene sequence: CDR1 SGHNT, CDR2 YYREEE (reference sequence). Trimming cost V 0 bases and J 9 bases, with 7 bases left between them. The CDR3 extends over 12 amino acids. DNA for the CDR3: TGTGCCAGCAGCTTGGGTGTAGGTGAGCAGTTCTTC. Its protein is CASSLGVGEQFF.

V usage is TRBV4-3 and J usage is TRBJ1-2; D perhaps matches TRBD1 (5 bases). Germline CDR1 and CDR2: LGHNA and YSLEER. This CDR3 is 16 amino acids long. V lost 0 bases to trimming and J lost 0 bases, with 11 bases between them. CDR3 region: CASSQDATGSNYGYTF. The CDR3 DNA follows: TGCGCCAGCAGCCAAGATGCCACAGGCTCTAACTATGGCTACACCTTC.

V and J are TRBV5-4 and TRBJ1-2, with D perhaps TRBD1 (5 bases). The germline V gene encodes CDR1 SGHNT and CDR2 YYREEE (reference sequence). This CDR3 has 15 amino acids. V gave up 0 bases and J gave up 4 bases, with 13 bases separating them. The CDR3 sequence is CASSLDPGDRYGYTF. In DNA, the CDR3 is TGTGCCAGCAGCTTGGATCCGGGGGACCGCTATGGCTACACCTTC.

The chain joins TRBV18 to TRBJ1-1; TRBD1 matches at 9 bases. This CDR3 is 14 amino acids long. Germline V CDR1 and CDR2: KGHSH, LQKENI. The V gene end was trimmed by 4 bases and the J gene end by 5 bases; junction bases not matched to a gene: 5. CDR3: CASSQMDRGTEAFF. The CDR3 nucleotides are TGTGCCAGCTCACAAATGGACAGGGGAACTGAAGCTTTCTTT.

The chain carries TRBV2 and TRBJ1-2, with TRBD1 as a possible D gene (6 bases). This CDR3 contains 14 residues. Germline V lookup: CDR1 SNHLY, CDR2 FYNNEI. Trimming removed 6 bases from V and 0 bases from J, with 11 bases in between. The DNA for the CDR3 is TGTGCCAGCAGACCGACAGGAGCTAACTATGGCTACACCTTC. Protein: CASRPTGANYGYTF.

The rearrangement uses TRBV15 and TRBJ1-1; D is undetermined. The CDR3 runs 14 residues. V lost 0 bases and J lost 0, with 5 bases in between. Germline CDR1 reads LNHNV; CDR2 reads YYDKDF (reference sequence). CDR3 amino acids: CATSRDSLNTEAFF. The CDR3 DNA follows: TGTGCCACCAGCAGAGATTCCCTGAACACTGAAGCTTTCTTT.

The chain uses TRBV5-5 and TRBJ2-1, with 9 bases fitting TRBD2. The V gene's germline CDR1 is SGHKS and CDR2 YYEKEE (reference sequence). The CDR3 totals 16 residues. The trim removed 4 bases at V and 6 bases at J, leaving 11 bases unmatched. The CDR3 loop is CASSQPRGGPLNEQFF. The CDR3 DNA reads as TGTGCCAGCAGCCAGCCGCGGGGGGGCCCCCTCAATGAGCAGTTCTTC.

The V call is TRBV30, the J call TRBJ2-3, with 13 bases aligning to TRBD2. After removal of 3 bases from V and 2 bases from J, the junction contained 8 bases not matched to a gene. CDR3 length equals 17 residues. In germline, CDR1 is GTSNPN, CDR2 SVGIG (reference sequence). The CDR3 protein is CAWSRLAGGTITDTQYF. For the CDR3, the DNA is TGTGCCTGGAGCCGACTAGCGGGGGGAACTATCACAGATACGCAGTATTTT.

The rearrangement links TRBV7-6 to TRBJ2-6, with 9 bases identical to TRBD2. Germline CDR1 and CDR2: SGHVS and FNYEAQ. This CDR3 region has 19 residues. With 2 bases clipped from V and 0 bases from J, the junction kept 8 bases outside the gene matches. The CDR3 bases are TGTGCCAGCAGCTTAAGGAGCGGGGGGTCCGGCTCTGGGGCCAACGTCCTGACTTTC. This translates into CASSLRSGGSGSGANVLTF.

This clone was seen just once. This chain links TRBV7-3 with TRBJ1-2; TRBD1 aligns across 7 bases. CDR3 length: 13 residues. Germline V gives CDR1 SGHTA, CDR2 FQGTGA. Trimming cost V 5 bases and J 8 bases; bases outside gene matches: 8. CDR3 coding DNA: TGTGCCAGCAGCCGAGGGGGCGTTGGAGGCTACACCTTC. As protein: CASSRGGVGGYTF. Based on the CDR3 plus reference TRBV7-3 and TRBJ1-2, the full variable domain is GAGVSQTPSNKVTEKGKYVELRCDPISGHTALYWYRQSLGQGPEFLIYFQGTGAADDSGLPNDRFFAVRPEGSVSTLKIQRTERGDSAVYLCASSRGGVGGYTFGSGTRLTVV.

In DNA, the CDR3 is TGCGCCAGCAGCTTGAATCCCGGGACAGGAACAAACACTGAAGCTTTCTTT. Protein product: CASSLNPGTGTNTEAFF. This chain joins TRBV5-1 and TRBJ1-1; 8 nucleotides match TRBD1. The V segment lost 1 base and the J segment 2 bases; nucleotides outside the gene matches: 10. This CDR3 region has 17 residues. Germline V CDR1 and CDR2: SGHRS, YFSETQ.

The CDR3 DNA sequence: TGTGCCAGCAGCCGCCGGGACAGGGGCGCGGGCACTGAAGCTTTCTTT. The encoded protein is CASSRRDRGAGTEAFF. The chain is built from TRBV14 and TRBJ1-1; 10 nucleotides match TRBD1. The ends lost 4 bases at V and 4 bases at J; junction bases unmatched: 9. Germline V CDR1 and CDR2: SGHDN, FVKESK. The CDR3 covers 16 residues.

This clone has a single count. This rearrangement joins TRBV4-2 to TRBJ1-4; the D gene is possibly TRBD1 (6 bases). Germline CDR1 and CDR2: LGHNA and YNFKEQ. V lost 4 bases to trimming and J lost 2 bases, with 14 bases between them. This CDR3 has 16 amino acids. CDR3 DNA: TGTGCCAGCAGCCTCCTAGGGGGACCCACTAATGAAAAACTGTTTTTT. Translated, it gives CASSLLGGPTNEKLFF.

The chain uses TRBV7-2 and TRBJ2-7; no definite D call. CDR1 and CDR2 (germline): SGHTA, FQGNSA. Trimming stripped 5 bases from V and 6 bases from J, with 11 bases between. The CDR3 length is 12 residues. The CDR3 bases are TGTGCCAGCAGCCCTGGGGTCGGCGAGCAGTACTTC. Its protein product is CASSPGVGEQYF.

A word on this clone: A junction boundary mismatches the germline segment, possibly from a read error. DNA of the CDR3: TGTGCTAGCACCCTTACACGGGGGGCAGGCACAGATACGCAGTATTTT. This translates into CASTLTRGAGTDTQYF. This sequence joins TRBV7-7 and TRBJ2-3; weak D call: TRBD2 (7 bases). This CDR3 has 16 residues. Germline CDR1 reads SSHAT; CDR2 reads FNYEAQ (reference sequence). Complete variable domain (other parts from reference TRBV7-7 and TRBJ2-3): GAGVSQSPRYKVTKRGQDVTLRCDPISSHATLYWYQQALGQGPEFLTYFNYEAQPDKSGLPSDRFSAERPEGSISTLTIQRTEQRDSAMYRCASTLTRGAGTDTQYFGPGTRLTVL.

This chain joins TRBV7-2 and TRBJ1-1; 7 bases line up with TRBD1. This CDR3 spans 13 amino acids. Germline V gene sequence: CDR1 SGHTA, CDR2 FQGNSA. Germline trimming cut 5 bases from V and 5 bases from J; bases unmatched to any gene: 5. For the CDR3, the DNA is TGTGCCAGCAGCGGACACAGGGGTACTGAAGCTTTCTTT. It codes for CASSGHRGTEAFF.

The V call is TRBV6-1, the J call TRBJ2-1, with D tentatively TRBD2 (6 bases). CDR1 is MNHNS and CDR2 is SASEGT in the germline V gene. The CDR3 loop spans 17 amino acids. Deletions cut 4 bases from V and 4 bases from J, with 20 bases between. This CDR3 reads CASSGDPPPGEYNEQFF. DNA for the CDR3: TGTGCCAGCAGTGGGGACCCTCCTCCGGGGGAGTACAATGAGCAGTTCTTC.

This clone was observed a few times. The chain uses TRBV27 and TRBJ2-1; 10 bases fit TRBD2. Trimming removed 7 bases from V and 3 bases from J; junction bases left unmatched: 9. The germline CDR1 and CDR2 sequences are MNHEY and SMNVEV (reference sequence). This CDR3 has 16 residues. The CDR3 bases are TGTGCCAGCACCTCTCCTAGCGGGGGTTTCTACAATGAGCAGTTCTTC. Protein sequence: CASTSPSGGFYNEQFF.

The chain is built from TRBV25-1 and TRBJ1-2; D gene unclear. V shed 3 bases and J shed 4 bases, with 12 bases lying between them. This CDR3 has 14 amino acids. Germline V lookup: CDR1 MGHDK, CDR2 SYGVNS. For the CDR3, the DNA is TGTGCCAGCAGTGACCGATGGGGAAGCTATGGCTACACCTTC. It codes for CASSDRWGSYGYTF.

In the case of this clone: One end of the junction fails to match germline, which may point to a read error. The chain combines TRBV7-7 with TRBJ2-5; 15 nucleotides match TRBD2. The CDR3 sequence is 17 residues long. Germline CDR1 is SSHAT and CDR2 is FNYEAQ (reference sequence). This CDR3 reads CASSLGGLAGGQETQYF. The CDR3 nucleotides are TGTGCTAGCAGCTTAGGGGGACTAGCGGGGGGTCAAGAGACCCAGTACTTC.

The chain links TRBV4-2 to TRBJ2-6; D possibly corresponds to TRBD1 (5 bases). The germline V gene has CDR1 LGHNA and CDR2 YNFKEQ. CDR3 length: 16 residues. V was cut by 1 base and J by 4 bases, with 11 bases left in between. CDR3 amino acids: CASSQAVGRGANVLTF. For the CDR3, the DNA is TGTGCCAGCAGCCAAGCAGTGGGGCGCGGGGCCAACGTCCTGACTTTC.

The chain joins TRBV6-6 to TRBJ2-2, with 7 bases aligning to TRBD1. The germline CDR1 and CDR2 sequences are MNHNY and SVGAGI (reference sequence). The length of the CDR3 is 15 residues. V was clipped by 8 bases and J by 0 bases; unmatched bases: 6. The CDR3 loop reads CASGHRGANTGELFF. In DNA, the CDR3 is TGTGCCAGCGGCCACAGGGGCGCGAACACCGGGGAGCTGTTTTTT.

This clone was detected a few times. This chain links TRBV4-1 with TRBJ1-1, with D perhaps matching TRBD1 (5 bases). The CDR3 spans 14 residues. Germline-derived CDR1 and CDR2 are MGHRA and YSYEKL. The V gene lost 3 bases and the J gene lost 3 bases, with 11 bases spanning the gap. CDR3 protein: CASSQDDRHTEAFF. The DNA for the CDR3 is TGCGCCAGCAGCCAGGATGACAGACACACTGAAGCTTTCTTT.

The table lists this clone with a count of one. The gene calls are TRBV7-2 and TRBJ1-6, with D hard to call. Trimming pared 3 bases from V and 3 bases from J, leaving 12 bases between. The CDR3 spans 16 residues. CDR1 and CDR2 from the germline V gene are SGHTA and FQGNSA. CDR3 protein: CASSFGQGSYNSPLHF. CDR3 DNA: TGTGCCAGCAGCTTTGGGCAAGGGAGCTATAATTCACCCCTCCACTTT.

The rearrangement links TRBV14 to TRBJ1-6; 7 nucleotides match TRBD1. Per germline, CDR1 SGHDN and CDR2 FVKESK. CDR3 length: 13 amino acids. The V and J ends lost 6 bases and 10 bases, in that order; junction bases with no gene match: 6. In DNA, the CDR3 is TGTGCCAGCAGTTACAGGGGCCGGTCACCCCTCCACTTT. This encodes CASSYRGRSPLHF.

The chain combines TRBV5-4 with TRBJ1-4; D gene unclear. CDR3 length: 15 residues. Per the germline V gene, CDR1 is SGHNT and CDR2 is YYREEE (reference sequence). Trimming shortened V by 3 bases and J by 8 bases, and 17 bases separated the two germline ends. The CDR3 DNA reads TGTGCCAGCAGCTCCACGGGAGACGGTTACGAAAAACTGTTTTTT. Residues: CASSSTGDGYEKLFF.